Below, 23 T cell receptor beta chains from the same sample are listed, as sequenced in a study of glioma-infiltrating T cells after dendritic cell vaccination. Regarding time point: after dendritic cell vaccination, including at tumor progression/relapse. Sequencing was performed with immunoSEQ multiplex PCR; in TCRdb, only in-frame clones are kept and a portion is missing. The sample lists around 87,000 clones, less than 90% occurring once. The sample consisted of blood, taken after dendritic cell vaccination. The receptors originated from a human donor with glioblastoma.

The genes are TRBV11-3 and TRBJ2-7; 11 nucleotides match TRBD1. The CDR3 length is 15 residues. Losses at the gene ends were 3 bases for V and 2 bases for J; bases not matched to a gene: 3. CDR1 SGHNT and CDR2 YENEEA come from the germline V gene. The DNA of the CDR3 is TGTGCCAGCAGCTTGGGACAGGGGGAGGCCTACGAGCAGTACTTC. Its translation: CASSLGQGEAYEQYF. Full variable domain (remainder filled in from reference TRBV11-3 and TRBJ2-7): EAGVVQSPRYKIIEKKQPVAFWCNPISGHNTLYWYLQNLGQGPELLIRYENEEAVDDSQLPKDRFSAERLKGVDSTLKIQPAELGDSAVYLCASSLGQGEAYEQYFGPGTRLTVT.

The chain recombines TRBV9 with TRBJ1-1, with 8 bases identical to TRBD1. The CDR3 spans 15 residues. Unmatched junction bases numbered 4, after V lost 3 bases and J lost 0 bases. Germline-derived CDR1 and CDR2 are SGDLS and YYNGEE. CDR3 protein: CASSGNRGMNTEAFF. CDR3 in DNA: TGTGCCAGCAGCGGAAACAGGGGGATGAACACTGAAGCTTTCTTT.

The CDR3 loop is CASSQLGQYSNQPQHF. Here the CDR3 DNA reads TGCGCCAGCAGCCAACTTGGACAGTATAGCAATCAGCCCCAGCATTTT. The chain links TRBV4-1 to TRBJ1-5; maybe TRBD1 (6 bases). Germline CDR1 is MGHRA and CDR2 is YSYEKL. V lost 2 bases, J lost 0 bases, and 11 bases lay in between. This CDR3 contains 16 residues.

The chain has TRBV25-1 and TRBJ1-2, with D maybe TRBD1 (5 bases). V was shortened by 5 bases and J by 4 bases, with 14 bases between the two germline ends. CDR3 size: 14 residues. Germline-derived CDR1 and CDR2 are MGHDK and SYGVNS. For the CDR3, the DNA is TGTGCCAGCAGTCAGGGACTCCAGACCTATGGCTACACCTTC. Its translation: CASSQGLQTYGYTF.

The chain recombines TRBV15 with TRBJ2-1, with TRBD2 as a possible D gene (5 bases). CDR3 size: 15 residues. The V end was cut by 5 bases, the J end by 8 bases, with 19 bases between. CDR1 and CDR2 (germline): LNHNV, YYDKDF (reference sequence). CDR3 sequence: CATSVPGRGQDEQFF. The CDR3 DNA reads TGTGCCACCAGCGTGCCGGGCAGAGGGCAAGATGAGCAGTTCTTC. Full variable domain (missing parts from reference TRBV15 and TRBJ2-1): DAMVIQNPRYQVTQFGKPVTLSCSQTLNHNVMYWYQQKSSQAPKLLFHYYDKDFNNEADTPDNFQSRRPNTSFCFLDIRSPGLGDTAMYLCATSVPGRGQDEQFFGPGTRLTVL.

The genes are TRBV9 and TRBJ2-1; 7 bases agree with TRBD2. With 2 bases clipped from V and 2 bases from J, the junction kept 4 bases outside the gene matches. The germline CDR1 and CDR2 sequences are SGDLS and YYNGEE. The CDR3 extends over 15 amino acids. CDR3 coding DNA: TGTGCCAGCAGCGTTCAGCGGGGACCCTACAATGAGCAGTTCTTC. Translated: CASSVQRGPYNEQFF.

The chain employs TRBV6-1 and TRBJ1-2; 9 bases are shared with TRBD1. Germline assignment: CDR1 MNHNS and CDR2 SASEGT. The CDR3 contains 15 residues. The V segment lost 3 bases and the J segment 3 bases; nucleotides outside the gene matches: 5. For the CDR3, the DNA is TGTGCCAGCAGTGAGGGGACAGGGTTCGACTATGGCTACACCTTC. Its protein is CASSEGTGFDYGYTF.

The rearrangement links TRBV5-1 to TRBJ2-6, with TRBD2 as a possible D gene (7 bases). V was trimmed by 7 bases and J by 0 bases, leaving 17 bases between them. Germline CDR1 is SGHRS and CDR2 is YFSETQ. This CDR3 has 17 amino acids. CDR3 region: CASAPGGQVSGANVLTF. The DNA for the CDR3 is TGCGCCAGCGCTCCGGGGGGACAAGTCTCTGGGGCCAACGTCCTGACTTTC.

The chain links TRBV5-6 to TRBJ1-4; a possible D gene is TRBD1 (6 bases). The germline V and J ends were trimmed by 4 bases and 5 bases, with 21 bases remaining between them. There are 17 residues in the CDR3. Germline V gene lookup returns CDR1 SGHDT and CDR2 YYEEEE. The DNA of the CDR3 is TGTGCCAGCAGCATCAGATCAATGGGGGCGCGGAATGAAAAACTGTTTTTT. As protein: CASSIRSMGARNEKLFF. The entire variable domain, with the rest obtained from reference TRBV5-6 and TRBJ1-4, is as follows: DAGVTQSPTHLIKTRGQQVTLRCSPKSGHDTVSWYQQALGQGPQFIFQYYEEEERQRGNFPDRFSGHQFPNYSSELNVNALLLGDSALYLCASSIRSMGARNEKLFFGSGTQLSVL.

This chain uses TRBV6-1 with TRBJ1-5; TRBD1 matches 7 bases. This CDR3 is built from 13 residues. V gave up 10 bases and J gave up 8 bases; unmatched junction bases: 11. Germline CDR1 is MNHNS and CDR2 is SASEGT. CDR3: CATKGGRVEPQHF. As DNA, the CDR3 is TGTGCCACCAAAGGGGGCAGGGTCGAGCCCCAGCATTTT.

The J gene is TRBJ2-1, the V gene TRBV11-2, with 11 bases lining up with TRBD1. With 4 bases clipped from V and 6 bases from J, the junction kept 5 bases outside the gene matches. The germline CDR1 and CDR2 sequences are SGHAT and FQNNGV. The length of the CDR3 is 15 residues. The CDR3 loop reads CASSSGQGAGNEQFF. The CDR3 DNA reads TGTGCCAGCAGCTCCGGACAGGGGGCTGGCAATGAGCAGTTCTTC.

The chain combines TRBV19 with TRBJ1-2; 9 positions match TRBD1. Germline V gene lookup returns CDR1 LNHDA and CDR2 SQIVND (reference sequence). Trimming removed 6 bases from V and 0 bases from J; junction bases left unmatched: 17. The CDR3 contains 19 residues. CDR3 sequence reads: CASSPYLTGGLPANYGYTF. The CDR3 nucleotides read TGTGCCAGTAGCCCCTATCTGACAGGGGGATTACCTGCTAACTATGGCTACACCTTC. The entire variable domain, with the rest obtained from reference TRBV19 and TRBJ1-2, is as follows: DGGITQSPKYLFRKEGQNVTLSCEQNLNHDAMYWYRQDPGQGLRLIYYSQIVNDFQKGDIAEGYSVSREKKESFPLTVTSAQKNPTAFYLCASSPYLTGGLPANYGYTFGSGTRLTVV.

The chain recombines TRBV2 with TRBJ2-5, with D unclear. Trimming shortened V by 4 bases and J by 5 bases, and 14 bases separated the two germline ends. The germline V gene has CDR1 SNHLY and CDR2 FYNNEI. CDR3 length: 14 amino acids. The CDR3 loop reads CASSGRLPRETQYF. The DNA for the CDR3 is TGTGCCAGCAGTGGTCGTCTTCCCCGGGAGACCCAGTACTTC. The variable domain in full, with the rest retrieved from reference TRBV2 and TRBJ2-5, is EPEVTQTPSHQVTQMGQEVILRCVPISNHLYFYWYRQILGQKVEFLVSFYNNEISEKSEIFDDQFSVERPDGSNFTLKIRSTKLEDSAMYFCASSGRLPRETQYFGPGTRLLVL.

This chain uses TRBV5-4 with TRBJ1-1, with D unclear. This CDR3 is 13 amino acids long. Trimming removed 2 bases at V and 0 bases at J, with 5 bases between. Germline V gives CDR1 SGHNT, CDR2 YYREEE (reference sequence). CDR3 sequence: CASSFQLNTEAFF. Here the CDR3 DNA reads TGTGCCAGCAGCTTTCAATTGAACACTGAAGCTTTCTTT.

The chain has TRBV2 and TRBJ1-1; D call uncertain. Germline V CDR1 and CDR2: SNHLY, FYNNEI. Trimming shortened V by 5 bases and J by 1 base, and 17 bases separated the two germline ends. The CDR3 is made up of 16 amino acids. As DNA, the CDR3 is TGTGCCAGCAGTCCGAACCGATACATCTCGAACACTGAAGCTTTCTTT. This encodes CASSPNRYISNTEAFF.

This chain links TRBV5-4 with TRBJ1-2, with D perhaps matching TRBD1 (6 bases). The CDR3 sequence is 13 residues long. V lost 4 bases and J lost 4, with 11 bases in between. CDR1 SGHNT and CDR2 YYREEE come from the germline V gene (reference sequence). In nucleotides, the CDR3 is TGTGCCAGCAGCGACTCAGGGGCCTATGGCTACACCTTC. Translating gives CASSDSGAYGYTF.

On this clone itself: Within the sample, other DNA sequences also encode this same CDR3. The rearrangement uses TRBV6-5 and TRBJ1-1; D not certain. Germline CDR1 MNHEY, CDR2 SVGAGI. Trimming removed 2 bases from V and 2 bases from J, with 6 bases in between. The CDR3 contains 13 residues. The CDR3 here is CASSYLGNTEAFF. DNA of the CDR3: TGTGCCAGCAGTTACCTAGGAAACACTGAAGCTTTCTTT.

The chain employs TRBV27 and TRBJ1-4, with a weak D call TRBD1 (6 bases). V was shortened by 0 bases and J by 10 bases, with 15 bases between the two germline ends. The length of the CDR3 is 15 residues. Germline V lookup: CDR1 MNHEY, CDR2 SMNVEV (reference sequence). CDR3 DNA sequence: TGTGCCAGCAGTTTATCGTTCACAGGGCCGGCAAAACTGTTTTTT. Its protein product is CASSLSFTGPAKLFF. Drawing the rest from reference TRBV27 and TRBJ1-4, the complete variable domain is EAQVTQNPRYLITVTGKKLTVTCSQNMNHEYMSWYRQDPGLGLRQIYYSMNVEVTDKGDVPEGYKVSRKEKRNFPLILESPSPNQTSLYFCASSLSFTGPAKLFFGSGTQLSVL.

The chain links TRBV5-1 to TRBJ1-3; 7 bases match TRBD1. The CDR3 sequence is 18 residues long. The trim removed 3 bases at V and 0 bases at J, leaving 12 bases unmatched. Germline assignment: CDR1 SGHRS and CDR2 YFSETQ. CDR3 nucleotide sequence: TGCGCCAGCAGCTACTCCTACCGACAGGGAAGCTCTGGAAACACCATATATTTT. Translation: CASSYSYRQGSSGNTIYF.

The CDR3 DNA reads TGTGCCAGCAGCGTAGCTGCAGGGCCTGGCTACACCTTC. Translation: CASSVAAGPGYTF. The rearrangement uses TRBV9 and TRBJ1-2; D is perhaps TRBD1 (5 bases). The CDR3 spans 13 residues. The V end lost 0 bases, the J end lost 7 bases, and 10 bases lay between the germline ends. In germline, CDR1 is SGDLS, CDR2 YYNGEE.

V is TRBV30 and J is TRBJ2-1, with D possibly matching TRBD2 (5 bases). V shed 1 base and J shed 10 bases, with 8 bases lying between them. Germline CDR1 reads GTSNPN; CDR2 reads SVGIG (reference sequence). The CDR3 contains 11 residues. The CDR3 nucleotides read TGTGCCTGGAGTGAGAGGGAAGAGCAGTTCTTC. Its translation: CAWSEREEQFF.

The rearrangement joins TRBV5-1 to TRBJ1-1; perhaps TRBD1 as D (6 bases). With 4 bases removed from V and 5 bases from J, the gap between germline ends came to 21 bases. CDR1 is SGHRS, CDR2 YFSETQ, per germline. CDR3 size: 16 residues. The CDR3 here is CASSLQTGRGGTEAFF. The DNA for the CDR3 is TGCGCCAGCAGCCTCCAGACAGGTCGCGGGGGGACTGAAGCTTTCTTT. The whole variable domain, remainder taken from reference TRBV5-1 and TRBJ1-1, is KAGVTQTPRYLIKTRGQQVTLSCSPISGHRSVSWYQQTPGQGLQFLFEYFSETQRNKGNFPGRFSGRQFSNSRSEMNVSTLELGDSALYLCASSLQTGRGGTEAFFGQGTRLTVV.

Written as DNA, the CDR3 is TGTGCCAGCAGTGGCGGGGGCCGGCCCGGGGAGCTGTTTTTT. Amino acids: CASSGGGRPGELFF. This chain uses TRBV6-1 with TRBJ2-2; TRBD2 might be the D (7 bases). In germline, CDR1 is MNHNS, CDR2 SASEGT. Between the trimmed V and J ends, which lost 4 bases and 6 bases, there was a span of 12 bases. This CDR3 is 14 amino acids long.